This TCR beta chain comes out of a study of T cells after yellow fever vaccination. Template-switching 5'RACE yielded the TCR cDNA; a universal primer site and UMIs were added in the process. TCRdb passed the 5' RACE reads through MiXCR, listing each CDR3 protein once. The data show some 100,000 distinct CDR3 sequences, with 5.5% to 8% seen just once and around 2.6% held by the top ten. The germline V and J ends were trimmed by 2 bases and 0 bases, with 7 bases remaining between them. The CDR3 has 14 amino acids. This clonotype was counted ten times or more. The source of this sequence is a man aged 18 to 29 who received the YFV17D yellow fever vaccine. The chain links TRBV12-3 or TRBV12-4 to TRBJ1-1; D is uncertain. Sequencing used CD4+ T cells sorted from PBMCs, obtained around 45 days after the first yellow fever vaccination. The CDR3 DNA is TGTGCCAGCAGTTTAATCTCTATGAACACTGAAGCTTTCTTT. Translated, it gives CASSLISMNTEAFF.